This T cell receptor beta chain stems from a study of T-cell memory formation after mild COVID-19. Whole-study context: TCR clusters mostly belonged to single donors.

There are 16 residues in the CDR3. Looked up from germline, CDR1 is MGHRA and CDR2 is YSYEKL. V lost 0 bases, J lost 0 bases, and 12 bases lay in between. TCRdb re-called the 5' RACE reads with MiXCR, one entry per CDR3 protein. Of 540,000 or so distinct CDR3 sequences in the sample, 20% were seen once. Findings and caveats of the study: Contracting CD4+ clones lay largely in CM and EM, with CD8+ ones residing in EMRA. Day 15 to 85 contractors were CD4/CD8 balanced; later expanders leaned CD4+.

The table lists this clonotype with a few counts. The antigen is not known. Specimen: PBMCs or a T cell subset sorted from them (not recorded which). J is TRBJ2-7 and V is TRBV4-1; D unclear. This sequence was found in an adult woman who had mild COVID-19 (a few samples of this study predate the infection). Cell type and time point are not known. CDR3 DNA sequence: TGCGCCAGCAGCCAAGAGGGCTCCATGAGCTCCTACGAGCAGTACTTC. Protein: CASSQEGSMSSYEQYF.